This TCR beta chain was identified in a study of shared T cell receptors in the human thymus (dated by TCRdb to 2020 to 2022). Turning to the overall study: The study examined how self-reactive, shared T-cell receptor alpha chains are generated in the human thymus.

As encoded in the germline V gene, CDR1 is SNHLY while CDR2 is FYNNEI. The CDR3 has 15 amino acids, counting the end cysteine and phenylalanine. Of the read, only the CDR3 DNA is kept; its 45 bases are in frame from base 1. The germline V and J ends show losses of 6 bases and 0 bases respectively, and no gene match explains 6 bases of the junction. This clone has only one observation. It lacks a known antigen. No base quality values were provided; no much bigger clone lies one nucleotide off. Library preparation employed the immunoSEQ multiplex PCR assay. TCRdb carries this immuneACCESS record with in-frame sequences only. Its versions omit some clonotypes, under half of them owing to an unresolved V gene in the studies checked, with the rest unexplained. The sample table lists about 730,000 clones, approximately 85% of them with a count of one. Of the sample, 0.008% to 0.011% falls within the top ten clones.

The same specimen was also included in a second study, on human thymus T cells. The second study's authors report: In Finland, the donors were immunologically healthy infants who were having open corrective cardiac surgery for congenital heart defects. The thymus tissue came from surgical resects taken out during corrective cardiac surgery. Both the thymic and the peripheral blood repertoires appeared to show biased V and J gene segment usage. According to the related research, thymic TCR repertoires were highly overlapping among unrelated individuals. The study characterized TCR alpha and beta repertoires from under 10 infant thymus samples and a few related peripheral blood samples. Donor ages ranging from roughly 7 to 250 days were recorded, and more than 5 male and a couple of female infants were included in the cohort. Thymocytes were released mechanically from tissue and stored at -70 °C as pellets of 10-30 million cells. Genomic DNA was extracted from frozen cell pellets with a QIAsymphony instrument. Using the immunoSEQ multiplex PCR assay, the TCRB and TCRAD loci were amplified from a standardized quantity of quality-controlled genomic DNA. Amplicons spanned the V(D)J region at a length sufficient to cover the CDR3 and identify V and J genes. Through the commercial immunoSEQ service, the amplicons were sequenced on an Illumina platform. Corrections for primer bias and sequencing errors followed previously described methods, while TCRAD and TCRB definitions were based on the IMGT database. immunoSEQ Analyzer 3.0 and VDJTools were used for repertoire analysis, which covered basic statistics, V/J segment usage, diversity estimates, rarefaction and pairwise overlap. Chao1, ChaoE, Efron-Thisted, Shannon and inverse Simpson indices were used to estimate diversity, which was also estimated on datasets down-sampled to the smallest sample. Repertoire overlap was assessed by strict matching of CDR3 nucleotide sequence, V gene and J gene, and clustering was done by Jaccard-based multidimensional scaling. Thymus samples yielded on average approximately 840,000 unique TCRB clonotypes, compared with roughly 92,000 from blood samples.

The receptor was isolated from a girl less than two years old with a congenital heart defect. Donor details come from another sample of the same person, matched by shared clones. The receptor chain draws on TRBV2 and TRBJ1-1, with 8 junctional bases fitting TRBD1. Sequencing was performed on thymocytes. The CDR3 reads CASRESGGLNTEAFF. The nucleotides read TGTGCCAGCAGAGAGTCAGGGGGCTTGAACACTGAAGCTTTCTTT.